Each of the 3 T cell receptor beta chains below was sequenced from the same sample in a study of blood T cell repertoires in COVID-19. Libraries were prepared by immunoSEQ multiplex PCR; TCRdb keeps only in-frame clonotypes and omits some of them. The sample shows about 120,000 clones, roughly 72% of them seen only once. Sequencing was performed on peripheral blood. These receptors were taken from a man between 60 and 70 years old with acute or convalescent COVID-19.

V and J are TRBV15 and TRBJ1-4; D is unclear. Germline V gene lookup returns CDR1 LNHNV and CDR2 YYDKDF (reference sequence). This CDR3 region has 15 residues. V lost 0 bases and J lost 0, with 5 bases in between. The CDR3 protein is CATSRDTATNEKLFF. In nucleotides, the CDR3 is TGTGCCACCAGCAGAGATACGGCAACTAATGAAAAACTGTTTTTT.

J is TRBJ1-6 and V is TRBV5-1; 7 positions match TRBD1. CDR1 and CDR2 (germline): SGHRS, YFSETQ. V was pared by 1 base and J by 6 bases, with 1 base of the junction left unmatched. The CDR3 totals 14 residues. The CDR3 DNA follows: TGCGCCAGCAGCTTGAACAGGGGTAATTCACCCCTCCACTTT. As protein: CASSLNRGNSPLHF.

The chain has TRBV12-5 and TRBJ1-5; D remains unclear. Germline-derived CDR1 and CDR2 are LGHNT and FRNRAP. Trimming cost V 7 bases and J 9 bases, with 16 bases left between them. CDR3 length: 13 amino acids. The CDR3 region has the DNA TGTGCTAGTGTGAGGGAGGCCGTAGGGCCCCAGCATTTT. The encoded protein is CASVREAVGPQHF.